This TCR beta chain emerged from a study of post-analysis software for immune sequencing data. Turning to the study itself: Clinical courses comprised relapsing-remitting, secondary progressive and progressive-relapsing multiple sclerosis. The study's findings and limits: Relative to controls, patients with multiple sclerosis showed significantly lower normalized Chao1 diversity. Same-batch samples co-clustered strongly by F measure. Patients showed TRBV5-6, TRBV5-1 and TRBV20-1 among a few TRBV segments more frequent than in controls.

Of note for this clonotype: Antigen specificity is unknown.

The germline V gene encodes CDR1 SGDLS and CDR2 YYNGEE. The ends lost 3 bases at V and 2 bases at J; junction bases unmatched: 11. The CDR3 has 17 residues. Researchers reported that TCR beta cDNA libraries carried unique molecular identifiers. Researchers reported 400,000 to 600,000 cDNA molecules coming from around 1 to 9.1 million T cells. TCRdb processed the PCR reads anew with MiXCR; each CDR3 protein has one entry. In the table there are roughly 730,000 distinct CDR3 sequences, 25% to 30% of which are singletons. The TCR was taken from a girl under 18 with multiple sclerosis. The genes are TRBV9 and TRBJ2-3; 8 nucleotides agree with TRBD2. The sequenced sample consisted of blood. CDR3: CASSAGGSGPPTDTQYF. CDR3 nucleotide sequence: TGTGCCAGCAGCGCGGGGGGGTCGGGCCCACCCACAGATACGCAGTATTTT. The variable domain in full, completed from reference TRBV9 and TRBJ2-3, reads DSGVTQTPKHLITATGQRVTLRCSPRSGDLSVYWYQQSLDQGLQFLIQYYNGEERAKGNILERFSAQQFPDLHSELNLSSLELGDSALYFCASSAGGSGPPTDTQYFGPGTRLTVL.